The clone carrying this T cell receptor beta chain was counted many times. Its antigen is not known. The sample belongs to a study of neurological immune-mediated disorders. Findings and caveats of the study: HTLV-1-associated myelopathy led in TCR clonal expansion, while multiple sclerosis ranked lowest, below healthy controls. Association with the multiple sclerosis repertoire cluster was not found for any clinical or MRI feature.

One entry per CDR3 protein results from TCRdb running MiXCR on the 5' RACE reads. The repertoire includes 54,000 or so distinct CDR3 sequences, 3.8% of them detected once, and 6% to 7% sits in the top ten. This CDR3 comprises 11 residues. The germline V gene has CDR1 DFQATT and CDR2 SNEGSKA (reference sequence). The ends were cut back, 3 bases at V and 3 bases at J, with 5 bases in the middle. V is TRBV20-1 and J is TRBJ2-5; no definite D call. Sequencing was done on a sample of PBMCs. This TCR was recovered from a man aged 55 to 70 with multiple sclerosis. The CDR3 coding sequence is TGCAGTGCTAGCGGCAAAGAGACCCAGTACTTC. This gives the protein CSASGKETQYF.